These T cell receptor beta chains were read from a single sample in a study of CD8+ T cells in alopecia areata. The protocol was immunoSEQ multiplex PCR, while the TCRdb copy is restricted to in-frame clones and leaves out a portion. The repertoire holds about 200,000 clones, with roughly 64% as singletons. Sequenced here: CD4+ T cells sorted from blood, sampled at week 24, from a patient treated with tofacitinib. The receptors here all came from a human donor with alopecia areata. Each CDR3 is given with its conserved first and last residue. The D gene is left open where the match is weak. Only some rows state a clone size, as once, few, many or a class for expanded clones.

D: .; J: TRBJ1-2; size: .; V: TRBV6-6; CDR3: CASSYSIEGRNYGYTF; DNA: TGTGCCAGCAGTTACTCGATTGAGGGGAGGAACTATGGCTACACCTTC
D: .; J: TRBJ2-7; size: .; V: TRBV15; CDR3: CATSRDRPYEQYF; DNA: TGTGCCACCAGCAGAGACAGACCCTACGAGCAGTACTTC
D: .; J: TRBJ1-4; size: few; V: TRBV5-1; CDR3: CASSLVSGGNEKLFF; DNA: TGCGCCAGCAGCTTGGTTTCCGGGGGCAATGAAAAACTGTTTTTT
D: .; J: TRBJ2-7; size: .; V: TRBV6-6; CDR3: CASSRLYEQYF; DNA: TGTGCCAGCAGCCGCTTATACGAGCAGTACTTC
D: .; J: TRBJ2-5; size: .; V: TRBV10-3; CDR3: CAISGTPGETQYF; DNA: TGTGCCATCAGTGGGACCCCCGGCGAGACCCAGTACTTC
D: .; J: TRBJ1-6; size: .; V: TRBV9; CDR3: CASSEGTLPSPLHF; DNA: TGTGCCAGCAGCGAGGGTACTCTCCCTTCACCCCTCCACTTT
D: .; J: TRBJ1-5; size: .; V: TRBV6-1; CDR3: CASSEVTVLNQPQHF; DNA: TGTGCCAGCAGTGAAGTCACGGTTCTCAATCAGCCCCAGCATTTT
D: TRBD2; J: TRBJ2-7; size: .; V: TRBV19; CDR3: CASSLASGTYEQYF; DNA: TGTGCCAGTAGCCTCGCTAGCGGAACCTACGAGCAGTACTTC
D: .; J: TRBJ2-7; size: few; V: TRBV2; CDR3: CASTQDLYEQYF; DNA: TGTGCCAGCACTCAGGACCTCTACGAGCAGTACTTC
D: .; J: TRBJ1-6; size: .; V: TRBV9; CDR3: CASSGRQARNNSPLHF; DNA: TGTGCCAGCAGCGGACGACAGGCTCGGAATAATTCACCCCTCCACTTT
D: .; J: TRBJ2-1; size: .; V: TRBV7-3; CDR3: CASSLGTNNEQFF; DNA: TGTGCCAGCAGCCTCGGGACCAACAATGAGCAGTTCTTC
D: .; J: TRBJ1-5; size: .; V: TRBV30; CDR3: CAWSPSSGAQHF; DNA: TGTGCCTGGAGTCCGTCCTCGGGGGCCCAGCATTTT
D: TRBD1; J: TRBJ1-5; size: .; V: TRBV29-1; CDR3: CSVGAGTGSQPQHF; DNA: TGCAGCGTTGGGGCCGGGACAGGGAGCCAGCCCCAGCATTTT
D: .; J: TRBJ2-1; size: .; V: TRBV30; CDR3: CAWSGGGQQFF; DNA: TGTGCCTGGAGTGGAGGGGGGCAGCAGTTCTTC
D: .; J: TRBJ2-6; size: few; V: TRBV29-1; CDR3: CSVKTARGGSRANVLTF; DNA: TGCAGCGTTAAGACGGCGCGAGGAGGTAGTAGGGCCAACGTCCTGACTTTC
D: .; J: TRBJ1-1; size: .; V: TRBV27; CDR3: CASSLELRTEAFF; DNA: TGTGCCAGCAGTCTAGAGCTCAGGACCGAAGCTTTCTTT
D: TRBD2; J: TRBJ2-2; size: many; V: TRBV2; CDR3: CASRKLAGATTGELFF; DNA: TGTGCCAGCAGGAAACTAGCGGGAGCGACTACCGGGGAGCTGTTTTTT
D: .; J: TRBJ2-1; size: few; V: TRBV4-3; CDR3: CASSQDSLGAWSNEQFF; DNA: TGCGCCAGCAGCCAAGATTCTCTGGGGGCATGGAGTAATGAGCAGTTCTTC
D: .; J: TRBJ1-5; size: .; V: TRBV4-2; CDR3: CASSQVPGNPNQPQHF; DNA: TGTGCCAGCAGCCAAGTCCCCGGGAATCCCAATCAGCCCCAGCATTTT
D: .; J: TRBJ1-1; size: .; V: TRBV5-6; CDR3: CASSLGMARTEAFF; DNA: TGTGCCAGCAGCTTAGGGATGGCTCGAACTGAAGCTTTCTTT
D: TRBD2; J: TRBJ2-1; size: .; V: TRBV5-5; CDR3: CASSLMSGGYPTIEQFF; DNA: TGTGCCAGCAGCTTGATGAGCGGGGGGTATCCTACGATTGAGCAGTTCTTC
D: TRBD1; J: TRBJ2-5; size: .; V: TRBV6-5; CDR3: CASKKQGASQETQYF; DNA: TGTGCCAGCAAGAAGCAGGGGGCGAGCCAAGAGACCCAGTACTTC
D: .; J: TRBJ2-3; size: .; V: TRBV28; CDR3: CASRFRLQGTPWTQYF; DNA: TGTGCCAGCAGATTTAGGTTGCAGGGCACCCCGTGGACGCAGTATTTT
D: .; J: TRBJ1-2; size: .; V: TRBV6-5; CDR3: CASRLEGGGYTF; DNA: TGTGCCAGCAGATTAGAGGGGGGTGGCTACACCTTC
D: TRBD1; J: TRBJ1-2; size: .; V: TRBV29-1; CDR3: CSVAWDRGEEYTF; DNA: TGCAGCGTTGCTTGGGACAGGGGAGAGGAGTACACCTTC
D: .; J: TRBJ2-7; size: few; V: TRBV29-1; CDR3: CSVEEQTWQYF; DNA: TGCAGCGTTGAAGAACAGACCTGGCAGTACTTC
D: TRBD1; J: TRBJ2-6; size: .; V: TRBV28; CDR3: CASSFRLGQAGANVLTF; DNA: TGTGCCAGCAGTTTCAGACTGGGACAGGCTGGGGCCAACGTCCTGACTTTC
D: TRBD1; J: TRBJ2-2; size: many; V: TRBV27; CDR3: CASSFTYRGTGELFF; DNA: TGTGCCAGCAGTTTCACTTACAGGGGCACCGGGGAGCTGTTTTTT
D: .; J: TRBJ1-2; size: .; V: TRBV5-6; CDR3: CASSSSQANYGYTF; DNA: TGTGCCAGCAGCTCCTCCCAGGCTAACTATGGCTACACCTTC
D: .; J: TRBJ2-3; size: few; V: TRBV4-1; CDR3: CASSFDSYTDTQYF; DNA: TGCGCCAGCAGCTTCGACTCTTACACAGATACGCAGTATTTT
D: .; J: TRBJ2-4; size: .; V: TRBV18; CDR3: CASSPRGATGNIQYF; DNA: TGTGCCAGCTCACCACGAGGGGCAACCGGAAACATTCAGTACTTC
D: .; J: TRBJ2-3; size: few; V: TRBV5-5; CDR3: CASSPRREGTDTQYF; DNA: TGTGCCAGCAGCCCCCGGAGAGAGGGCACAGATACGCAGTATTTT
D: .; J: TRBJ2-1; size: .; V: TRBV2; CDR3: CASSEDRKYNEQFF; DNA: TGTGCCAGCAGTGAAGACAGGAAATACAATGAGCAGTTCTTC
D: TRBD2; J: TRBJ2-1; size: few; V: TRBV5-6; CDR3: CASSPLGVGGDYNEQFF; DNA: TGTGCCAGCAGCCCGCTAGGTGTGGGAGGGGACTACAATGAGCAGTTCTTC
D: TRBD1; J: TRBJ1-2; size: .; V: TRBV6-5; CDR3: CASSPLQGADGYTF; DNA: TGTGCCAGCAGCCCGCTACAGGGGGCGGATGGCTACACCTTC
D: TRBD1; J: TRBJ1-2; size: .; V: TRBV5-4; CDR3: CASSPDRTNYGYTF; DNA: TGTGCCAGCAGCCCGGACAGGACGAACTATGGCTACACCTTC
D: .; J: TRBJ2-7; size: .; V: TRBV9; CDR3: CASSVGLLDYDEQYF; DNA: TGTGCCAGCAGCGTAGGGTTGTTGGACTACGACGAGCAGTACTTC